The 32 T cell receptor beta chains below were found in one sample sequenced in a study of spatial heterogeneity in lung cancer. Study-wide points: Mutation tallies in tumors tracked expanded intratumoral alpha and beta TCR counts.

One entry per CDR3 protein results from TCRdb running MiXCR on the 5' RACE reads. The table shows about 3,500 distinct CDR3 sequences, with 25% to 30% occurring only once. Their antigens are not known. Time point specified: sample taken at primary tumor resection. The input for sequencing was lung tumor tissue, taken at surgery. These receptors originate from a male donor with early-stage non-small cell lung cancer.

The rearrangement uses TRBV5-1 and TRBJ2-5, with a weak D call TRBD1 (5 bases). Germline V gene lookup returns CDR1 SGHRS and CDR2 YFSETQ. V shed 7 bases and J shed 1 base, with 11 bases lying between them. This CDR3 spans 13 amino acids. The CDR3 here is CASSRQSQETQYF. The CDR3 coding sequence is TGCGCCAGCTCCCGACAGTCCCAAGAGACCCAGTACTTC. Full variable domain (outside the CDR3, taken from reference TRBV5-1 and TRBJ2-5): KAGVTQTPRYLIKTRGQQVTLSCSPISGHRSVSWYQQTPGQGLQFLFEYFSETQRNKGNFPGRFSGRQFSNSRSEMNVSTLELGDSALYLCASSRQSQETQYFGPGTRLLVL.

The genes are TRBV30 and TRBJ2-2; D unclear. Trimming took 0 bases from V and 6 from J, leaving 5 bases between them. The CDR3 contains 12 residues. Germline V gives CDR1 GTSNPN, CDR2 SVGIG (reference sequence). CDR3 sequence (DNA): TGTGCCTGGAGTGTGGGTCCCGGGGAGCTGTTTTTT. Translation gives CAWSVGPGELFF.

By share, this clonotype counts as medium-sized (0.01 to 0.1%). The chain links TRBV11-2 to TRBJ2-7; a weak D match, TRBD2 (6 bases). This CDR3 spans 15 amino acids. V shed 0 bases and J shed 0 bases, with 9 bases lying between them. CDR1 is SGHAT and CDR2 is FQNNGV in the germline V gene. CDR3 bases: TGTGCCAGCAGCTTAGATCGCGGGGTCTCCTACGAGCAGTACTTC. Translated: CASSLDRGVSYEQYF.

This sequence joins TRBV18 and TRBJ2-3; D remains ambiguous. The germline V gene has CDR1 KGHSH and CDR2 LQKENI. The CDR3 is made up of 18 amino acids. V was pared by 6 bases and J by 2 bases, with 24 bases between. In nucleotides, the CDR3 is TGTGCCAGCTCCCCCCTGGCCCTCCTAGGGTCGCACACAGATACGCAGTATTTT. Amino acid sequence: CASSPLALLGSHTDTQYF.

This clonotype is categorized as medium-sized. The chain is built from TRBV7-2 and TRBJ2-1, with TRBD2 matching 11 bases. This CDR3 region has 16 residues. V gave up 2 bases and J gave up 7 bases; unmatched junction bases: 7. Germline assignment: CDR1 SGHTA and CDR2 FQGNSA. In DNA form, the CDR3 reads TGTGCCAGCAGCTTACCCCTAGCGGGAGGTTATAATGAGCAGTTCTTC. Amino acid sequence: CASSLPLAGGYNEQFF. Variable domain in full (rest from reference TRBV7-2 and TRBJ2-1): GAGVSQSPSNKVTEKGKDVELRCDPISGHTALYWYRQSLGQGLEFLIYFQGNSAPDKSGLPSDRFSAERTGGSVSTLTIQRTQQEDSAVYLCASSLPLAGGYNEQFFGPGTRLTVL.

This chain joins TRBV6-1 and TRBJ2-3; D not certain. The germline V gene encodes CDR1 MNHNS and CDR2 SASEGT. The CDR3 extends over 14 amino acids. V lost 0 bases, J lost 0 bases, and 4 bases lay in between. The CDR3 sequence is CASSEAGSTDTQYF. In DNA form, the CDR3 reads TGTGCCAGCAGTGAAGCTGGGAGCACAGATACGCAGTATTTT.

This chain connects TRBV20-1 to TRBJ2-3; D is tentatively TRBD1 or TRBD2 (5 bases each). In germline, CDR1 is DFQATT, CDR2 SNEGSKA (reference sequence). Trimming removed 1 base at V and 8 bases at J, with 19 bases between. The CDR3 spans 15 residues. This CDR3 reads CSARALDRGRGTQYF. In nucleotides, the CDR3 is TGCAGTGCTAGAGCTCTAGATCGGGGCCGAGGTACGCAGTATTTT.

This clonotype ranks as medium-sized. The genes are TRBV6-5 and TRBJ1-5, with D tentatively TRBD1 (6 bases). Germline CDR1 MNHEY, CDR2 SVGAGI. The V gene lost 3 bases and the J gene lost 1 base, with 13 bases spanning the gap. This CDR3 has 16 residues. The CDR3 DNA sequence: TGTGCCAGCAGTTATTACCCCAGGGGAAGCAATCAGCCCCAGCATTTT. Its translation: CASSYYPRGSNQPQHF.

This chain links TRBV29-1 with TRBJ1-1; no clear D gene. CDR3 length: 12 residues. Germline-derived CDR1 and CDR2 are SQVTM and ANQGSEA. The V and J ends lost 7 bases and 2 bases respectively, with 11 bases between them. CDR3 nucleotide sequence: TGCAGCGGCAAGGAGTTAAACACTGAAGCTTTCTTT. It encodes CSGKELNTEAFF.

This clonotype has a single count. A read error may be the cause here, since a much bigger clone is one base away. J is TRBJ2-1 and V is TRBV12-3 or TRBV12-4; TRBD2 is a possible D gene (5 bases). CDR3 length: 14 residues. This CDR3 reads CASGLSAGLNEQFF. The CDR3 DNA follows: TGTGCCAGCGGTTTATCTGCGGGCCTCAATGAGCAGTTCTTC.

This clonotype occurred a few times. The J gene is TRBJ2-1, the V gene TRBV2; no firm D call. The germline V gene has CDR1 SNHLY and CDR2 FYNNEI. Trimming stripped 4 bases from V and 4 bases from J, with 2 bases between. The CDR3 spans 11 residues. The CDR3 protein is CASSVYNEQFF. CDR3 nucleotides: TGTGCCAGCAGTGTTTACAATGAGCAGTTCTTC.

This clonotype qualifies as medium-sized. The CDR3 region has the DNA TGTGCCAGCAGCTGGCCGGGGACAACTAATGAAAAACTGTTTTTT. Translating gives CASSWPGTTNEKLFF. The chain has TRBV7-9 and TRBJ1-4; no clear D. Germline values: CDR1 SEHNR, CDR2 FQNEAQ (reference sequence). The CDR3 length is 15 residues. V lost 4 bases to trimming and J lost 0 bases, with 9 bases between them.

There are a few counts of this clonotype. The rearrangement joins TRBV29-1 to TRBJ2-5, with 11 bases lining up with TRBD2. The trim removed 8 bases at V and 2 bases at J, leaving 10 bases unmatched. The CDR3 is 15 residues long. Germline V gene lookup returns CDR1 SQVTM and CDR2 ANQGSEA. Here the CDR3 reads CSSGATSGIQETQYF. Here the CDR3 DNA reads TGCAGCTCGGGGGCGACTAGCGGGATTCAAGAGACCCAGTACTTC.

By proportion, this clonotype is medium-sized. The chain links TRBV9 to TRBJ2-7; perhaps TRBD1 as D (6 bases). The V end was cut by 0 bases, the J end by 2 bases, with 12 bases between. CDR3 length: 15 amino acids. CDR1 SGDLS and CDR2 YYNGEE come from the germline V gene. CDR3 coding DNA: TGTGCCAGCAGCGTAGCCCCGGACAGCGCCTACGAGCAGTACTTC. It yields the protein CASSVAPDSAYEQYF. Supplemented by reference TRBV9 and TRBJ2-7, the full variable domain reads DSGVTQTPKHLITATGQRVTLRCSPRSGDLSVYWYQQSLDQGLQFLIQYYNGEERAKGNILERFSAQQFPDLHSELNLSSLELGDSALYFCASSVAPDSAYEQYFGPGTRLTVT.

This clonotype has more than one count but fewer than ten. The rearrangement uses TRBV27 and TRBJ2-6; tentative D call: TRBD2 (6 bases). CDR1 and CDR2 (germline): MNHEY, SMNVEV (reference sequence). V lost 9 bases to trimming and J lost 2 bases, with 17 bases between them. This CDR3 contains 16 residues. This CDR3 is CASSEGTLTGANVLTF. The DNA for the CDR3 is TGTGCCAGTTCGGAGGGGACCCTAACTGGGGCCAACGTCCTGACTTTC.

The genes are TRBV7-3 and TRBJ2-1, with D unresolved. The CDR3 is 16 residues long. In germline, CDR1 is SGHTA, CDR2 FQGTGA. Trimming removed 1 base at V and 1 base at J, with 11 bases between. CDR3 nucleotides: TGTGCCAGCAGCTTAATCCCTTCAGGATCCTACAATGAGCAGTTCTTC. It translates to CASSLIPSGSYNEQFF.

This clonotype qualifies as medium-sized. The chain joins TRBV3-1 to TRBJ2-2; 8 bases are shared with TRBD2. The length of the CDR3 is 14 residues. Unmatched junction bases numbered 3, after V lost 2 bases and J lost 7 bases. Germline V CDR1 and CDR2: LGHDT, YNNKEL (reference sequence). This chain's CDR3 is CASSQLTSGGELFF. CDR3 in DNA: TGTGCCAGCAGCCAACTTACTAGCGGCGGGGAGCTGTTTTTT.

This chain joins TRBV5-1 and TRBJ2-3, with D tentatively TRBD1 (6 bases). Trimming removed 1 base at V and 4 bases at J, with 13 bases between. The CDR3 is made up of 15 amino acids. The germline V gene encodes CDR1 SGHRS and CDR2 YFSETQ. As DNA, the CDR3 is TGCGCCAGCAGCTTGTTGGGCAGGGGCCCAGATACGCAGTATTTT. This gives the protein CASSLLGRGPDTQYF.

V is TRBV20-1 and J is TRBJ2-3, with 9 bases identical to TRBD2. Losses at the gene ends were 6 bases for V and 3 bases for J; bases not matched to a gene: 10. The CDR3 sequence is 15 residues long. Germline-derived CDR1 and CDR2 are DFQATT and SNEGSKA (reference sequence). The CDR3 DNA sequence: TGCAGTGCCAGAAGGCGGGAGGGCGTGACAGATACGCAGTATTTT. Protein sequence: CSARRREGVTDTQYF.

J is TRBJ2-1 and V is TRBV18; 9 bases map to TRBD1. Germline V gene lookup returns CDR1 KGHSH and CDR2 LQKENI. The junction had 7 bases not matched to a gene; V was cut back by 4 bases and J by 9 bases. The CDR3 extends over 14 amino acids. CDR3 bases: TGTGCCAGCTCACGGGGACAGGGAAATCTTGAGCAGTTCTTC. This codes for CASSRGQGNLEQFF.

The gene calls are TRBV3-1 and TRBJ2-3; 10 nucleotides line up with TRBD2. J was trimmed by 0 bases and V by 4 bases; bases with no gene match: 4. Germline V gene data show CDR1 as LGHDT and CDR2 as YNNKEL (reference sequence). The CDR3 runs 16 residues. Here the CDR3 reads CASSRRLAGSTDTQYF. For the CDR3, the DNA is TGTGCCAGCAGCCGCCGACTAGCGGGTAGCACAGATACGCAGTATTTT.

This clonotype was detected a few times. CDR3 amino acids: CSARAGFNSPLHF. For the CDR3, the DNA is TGCAGTGCAAGGGCGGGGTTTAATTCACCCCTCCACTTT. The chain has TRBV20-1 and TRBJ1-6; D not resolved. This CDR3 has 13 amino acids. CDR1 is DFQATT and CDR2 is SNEGSKA in the germline V gene (reference sequence). The germline V and J ends were trimmed by 6 bases and 6 bases, with 12 bases remaining between them.

V usage is TRBV28 and J usage is TRBJ2-3; 10 bases map to TRBD2. The CDR3 covers 15 residues. Germline-derived CDR1 and CDR2 are MDHEN and SYDVKM. The V segment lost 7 bases and the J segment 4 bases; nucleotides outside the gene matches: 8. DNA for the CDR3: TGTGCCAGCACCGCCCGGCTAGCGGGAGCAGATACGCAGTATTTT. It yields the protein CASTARLAGADTQYF.

This clonotype was counted only a few times. The genes are TRBV5-1 and TRBJ2-5; 7 bases are a match to TRBD2. Losses at the gene ends were 4 bases for V and 0 bases for J; bases not matched to a gene: 0. The CDR3 contains 13 residues. Germline assignment: CDR1 SGHRS and CDR2 YFSETQ. DNA for the CDR3: TGCGCCAGCAGCCGGGGGGACCAAGAGACCCAGTACTTC. Translated, it gives CASSRGDQETQYF.

This clonotype is labeled medium-sized. CDR3: CASSLRGAGWGETQYF. The DNA for the CDR3 is TGTGCCAGCAGCTTACGTGGGGCGGGTTGGGGAGAGACCCAGTACTTC. J is TRBJ2-5 and V is TRBV7-6, with D tentatively TRBD1 or TRBD2 (5 bases each). Trimming cost V 2 bases and J 4 bases, with 17 bases left between them. The CDR3 spans 16 residues. Germline V lookup: CDR1 SGHVS, CDR2 FNYEAQ.

This clonotype is deemed medium-sized. The J gene is TRBJ2-4, the V gene TRBV20-1; 9 bases line up with TRBD1. This CDR3 contains 15 residues. J gave up 1 base and V 2 bases, and 3 bases lay outside the gene matches. CDR1 and CDR2 (germline): DFQATT, SNEGSKA (reference sequence). CDR3 nucleotides: TGCAGTGCTAGAACAGGGGGCAAGGCCAAAAACATTCAGTACTTC. This encodes CSARTGGKAKNIQYF.

Regarding this clonotype: At one boundary the junction diverges from the germline segment, which might be a read error. This sequence joins TRBV4-2 and TRBJ2-1; D ambiguous. Germline loops: CDR1 LGHNA, CDR2 YNFKEQ. This CDR3 contains 13 residues. The CDR3 spells CASSQALYDEQFF. In nucleotides, the CDR3 is TGTGCCAGCAGCCAAGCCCTCTACGATGAGCAGTTCTTC.

The chain carries TRBV6-5 and TRBJ2-3; D is unclear. CDR1 MNHEY and CDR2 SVGAGI come from the germline V gene. This CDR3 contains 15 residues. The V end was cut by 2 bases, the J end by 1 base, with 10 bases between. CDR3 amino acids: CASSYGLPRTDTQYF. The CDR3 region has the DNA TGTGCCAGCAGTTACGGTCTGCCCCGCACAGATACGCAGTATTTT.

By its share, this clonotype is medium-sized (0.01 to 0.1%). The rearrangement joins TRBV23-1 to TRBJ2-4; 7 positions match TRBD1. TRBV23-1 is reported as an ORF; its role is uncertain. The CDR3 runs to 16 residues. The V gene end was trimmed by 2 bases and the J gene end by 7 bases; junction bases not matched to a gene: 11. For the CDR3, the DNA is TGCGCCAGCAGTCAAATGGCGACAGGGCGACGGAACATTCAGTACTTC. Translating gives CASSQMATGRRNIQYF.

Judged by abundance, this clonotype is medium-sized (0.01 to 0.1%). A much larger clone lies one base from this, so it may be a read error. The chain links TRBV27 to TRBJ2-5; D is unresolved. V lost 8 bases to trimming and J lost 1 base, with 8 bases between them. The CDR3 covers 12 residues. Germline V gene data show CDR1 as MNHEY and CDR2 as SMNVEV (reference sequence). CDR3 in amino acids: CASRQFQETQYF. The CDR3 region has the DNA TGTGCCAGCCGGCAATTCCAAGAGACCCAGTACTTC.

The genes are TRBV30 and TRBJ2-5; D not resolved. This CDR3 comprises 12 residues. The germline CDR1 and CDR2 sequences are GTSNPN and SVGIG (reference sequence). Trimming took 1 base from V and 2 from J, leaving 5 bases between them. The CDR3 reads CAWSGVQETQYF. The CDR3 coding sequence is TGTGCCTGGAGTGGGGTACAAGAGACCCAGTACTTC.

The chain combines TRBV18 with TRBJ1-2; D possibly corresponds to TRBD1 (6 bases). This CDR3 has 15 residues. Germline V gives CDR1 KGHSH, CDR2 LQKENI. The ends were cut back, 2 bases at V and 4 bases at J, with 14 bases in the middle. The CDR3 DNA reads TGTGCCAGCTCACCATTCGAACAGGGTGGCTATGGCTACACCTTC. Translated, it gives CASSPFEQGGYGYTF.